The T cell receptor beta chain under discussion was sequenced for a study of technical replicates of blood from several donors (dated by TCRdb to the late 2010s). Counted from cysteine to phenylalanine, this CDR3 has 13 amino acids. Only the CDR3 portion is preserved as DNA: 39 bases, with reading frame beginning at the first base. The CDR1 and CDR2 encoded by the germline V gene are SGHTA and FQGNSA. V is pared back by 5 bases and J by 8 bases, with 15 bases lying between the germline termini. Note on this clone: The target of this receptor is not known. Base qualities are not at hand, and no much larger clone is one base apart.

Library creation used the immunoSEQ multiplex PCR assay. In its TCRdb copy, this immuneACCESS table keeps in-frame sequences only and misses some clones. Where compared with another copy, unresolved V genes explain less than half of these, and the others have no known cause. This sample holds over 65,000 clones; roughly 98% were observed only once. Of the sample, around 0.16% falls within the top ten clones. This sequence was found in a human donor in good health. Sequenced: T cells isolated from PBMCs. The chain is assembled from TRBV7-2 and TRBJ1-1, with the D gene too uncertain to name. The DNA sequence is TGTGCCAGCAGCACCCCCGGCTCAGGAGAAGCTTTCTTT. This encodes CASSTPGSGEAFF. The full variable domain, with segments outside the CDR3 supplied by the reference TRBV7-2 and TRBJ1-1 proteins, appears as GAGVSQSPSNKVTEKGKDVELRCDPISGHTALYWYRQSLGQGLEFLIYFQGNSAPDKSGLPSDRFSAERTGGSVSTLTIQRTQQEDSAVYLCASSTPGSGEAFFGQGTRLTVV.